Reported below is one TCR beta chain. The table lists this clonotype with many counts. The specificity of this receptor is unknown. The sample holds no much larger clone one base away, and base qualities are not on file. This entry is derived from a study of early T cells in non-severe SARS-CoV-2 infection (dated by TCRdb to the early 2020s). Regarding the study in general: Bulk RNA from unsorted whole blood was used for TCR sequencing, so alpha and beta chains could not be paired. On the study overall, not on this receptor specifically: Matching against VDJdb was skewed toward anti-spike CD8 responses, likely underestimated virus-specific expansions, and missed private and CD4 specificities.

Trimming removed 1 base from V and 2 bases from J, leaving 2 bases between the germline ends. The CDR3 sequence holds 11 residues, the cysteine and phenylalanine included. Left in the record is the CDR3 DNA by itself, 33 bases read in frame from the first base. For CDR1 and CDR2, the germline V gene (reference sequence) lists DFQATT and SNEGSKA. Receptor libraries were prepared by 5' RACE. The data were produced on a NextSeq 500. To correct for sequencing error and PCR bias, the TCR library protocol tagged individual cDNA molecules with unique molecular identifiers. Both TCR alpha and beta chains were sequenced, and tight co-correlation was observed between alpha and beta sequence abundances in each sample. Processing in the source paper ran as follows. Decombinator V4 was used to perform V gene, J gene and CDR3 annotation of TCR sequences. Expanded TCRs were defined as changing significantly between any two time points under a Poisson model with p below 0.0001. TCR abundances were normalised to the total number of TCRs sequenced in each sample and reported as counts per million. TRAV1-2 paired with TRAJ12, TRAJ20 or TRAJ33 defined MAIT TCRs, while TRAV10 paired with TRAJ18 defined iNKT TCRs. VDJdb, accessed on 1 November 2021, was searched for TCRs annotated for CMV, EBV and SARS-CoV-2, and TCRs annotated for more than one antigen were excluded. The public reads were quality trimmed at Q25 with fastp and then assembled into clones with MiXCR by TCRdb, keeping productive beta chains. Rows are combined by CDR3 protein, so each entry shows the most common genes and DNA. TCRdb, rather than the study authors, made the V and J calls. This sample comprises approximately 97,000 distinct CDR3 sequences, around 10% of them detected only once. The ten largest make up approximately 4.7% of the sample.

This was a case-control study nested in a cohort of healthcare workers in London, UK, who had nasopharyngeal swab PCR tests and blood samples taken every week. Healthcare workers were enrolled in the week of the UK lockdown, from 23 to 31 March 2020, and were followed every week for up to roughly 15 weeks. The specimen comprised whole blood, sampled at baseline. The chain joins TRBV20-1 to TRBJ1-1, with the D gene uncertain. This receptor was obtained from an adult who was a healthcare worker with PCR-confirmed SARS-CoV-2 infection or an uninfected control (not recorded which). CDR3 sequence: CSARVNTEAFF. DNA sequence: TGCAGTGCTAGAGTCAACACTGAAGCTTTCTTT.